This TCR beta chain was identified in a study of cytomegalovirus exposure and HLA in healthy donors. PCR was performed using 60 Vbeta and 13 Jbeta primers. Profiling relied on immunoSEQ multiplex PCR, and the TCRdb table lists in-frame clones only, not all of them. In the table there are some 200,000 clones, 65% to 85% of which are singletons. V shed 2 bases, J shed 6 bases, and the junction held 12 bases outside the gene matches. Germline lookup yields CDR1 SGHRS and CDR2 YFSETQ. The CDR3 length is 16 residues. V usage is TRBV5-1 and J usage is TRBJ2-3, with 7 bases aligning to TRBD1. The clonotype was recovered from a man aged 50-60 years in good health and CMV-seronegative. Specimen: PBMCs. The CDR3 reads CASSLQGTGTLDTQYF. The CDR3 DNA reads TGCGCCAGCAGCTTACAGGGGACGGGGACATTGGATACGCAGTATTTT.